This TCR beta chain is from a study of cytomegalovirus exposure and HLA in healthy donors. The junction had 2 bases not matched to a gene; V was cut back by 3 bases and J by 5 bases. Germline lookup yields CDR1 KGHSH and CDR2 LQKENI. The CDR3 runs to 15 residues. 60 Vbeta and 13 Jbeta primers were used in PCR. Assay used: immunoSEQ multiplex PCR; TCRdb lists only in-frame clones, some missing. This table has around 190,000 clones, over 60% appearing once. The clonotype originates from a man aged 35-49 years in good health and CMV-seronegative. Sequencing was done on a sample of PBMCs. This sequence joins TRBV18 and TRBJ2-1, with 12 bases identical to TRBD2. CDR3 sequence (DNA): TGTGCCAGCTCACCGCGACTAGCGGGGGACAATGAGCAGTTCTTC. Amino acid sequence: CASSPRLAGDNEQFF.